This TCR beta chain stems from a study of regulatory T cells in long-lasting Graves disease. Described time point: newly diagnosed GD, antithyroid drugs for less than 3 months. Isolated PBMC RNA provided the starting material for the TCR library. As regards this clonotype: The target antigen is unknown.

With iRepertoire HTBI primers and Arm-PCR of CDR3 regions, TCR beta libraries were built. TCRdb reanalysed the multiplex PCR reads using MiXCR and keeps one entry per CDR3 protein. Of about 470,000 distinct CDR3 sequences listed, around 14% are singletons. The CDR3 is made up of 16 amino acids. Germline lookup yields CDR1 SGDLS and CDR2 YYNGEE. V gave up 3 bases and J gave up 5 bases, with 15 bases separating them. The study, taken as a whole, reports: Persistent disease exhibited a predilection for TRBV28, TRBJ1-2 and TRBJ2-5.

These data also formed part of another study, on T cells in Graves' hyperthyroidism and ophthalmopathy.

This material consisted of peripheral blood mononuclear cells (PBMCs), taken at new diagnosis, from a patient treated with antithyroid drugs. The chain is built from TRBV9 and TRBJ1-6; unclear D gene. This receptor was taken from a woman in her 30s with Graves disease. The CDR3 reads CASSAHPLADNSPLHF. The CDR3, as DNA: TGTGCCAGCAGCGCTCACCCCTTGGCCGATAATTCACCCCTCCACTTT.